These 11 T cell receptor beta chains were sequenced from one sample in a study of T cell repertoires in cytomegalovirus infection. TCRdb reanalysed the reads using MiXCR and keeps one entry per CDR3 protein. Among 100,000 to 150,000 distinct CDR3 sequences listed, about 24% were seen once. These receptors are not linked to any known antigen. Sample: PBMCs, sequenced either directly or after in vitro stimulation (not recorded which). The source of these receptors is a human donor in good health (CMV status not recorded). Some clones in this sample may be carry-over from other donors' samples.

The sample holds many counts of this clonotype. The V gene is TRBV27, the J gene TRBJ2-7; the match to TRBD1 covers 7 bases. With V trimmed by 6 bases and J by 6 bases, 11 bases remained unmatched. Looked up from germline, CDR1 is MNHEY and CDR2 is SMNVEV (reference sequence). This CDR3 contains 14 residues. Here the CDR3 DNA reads TGTGCCAGCAGCCTACAGGGGTCTATAAGCGAGCAGTACTTC. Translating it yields CASSLQGSISEQYF.

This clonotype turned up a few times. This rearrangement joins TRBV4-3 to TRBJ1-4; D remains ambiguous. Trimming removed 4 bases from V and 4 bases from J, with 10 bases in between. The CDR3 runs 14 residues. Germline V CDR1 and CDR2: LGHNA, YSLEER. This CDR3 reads CASSRRRVNEKLFF. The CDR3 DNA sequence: TGCGCCAGCAGCCGGCGACGGGTTAATGAAAAACTGTTTTTT.

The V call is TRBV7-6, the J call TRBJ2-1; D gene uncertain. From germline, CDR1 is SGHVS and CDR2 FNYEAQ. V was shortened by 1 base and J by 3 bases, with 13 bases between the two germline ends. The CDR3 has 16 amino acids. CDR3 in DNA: TGTGCCAGCAGCTTAGAGACCACCGTGATCTACAATGAGCAGTTCTTC. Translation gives CASSLETTVIYNEQFF.

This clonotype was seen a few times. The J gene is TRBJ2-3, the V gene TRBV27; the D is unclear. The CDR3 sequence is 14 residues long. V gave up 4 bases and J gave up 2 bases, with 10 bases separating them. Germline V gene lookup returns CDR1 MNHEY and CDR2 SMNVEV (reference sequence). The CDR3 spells CASSSSTLTDTQYF. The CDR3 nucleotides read TGTGCCAGCAGTTCGTCTACCCTCACAGATACGCAGTATTTT.

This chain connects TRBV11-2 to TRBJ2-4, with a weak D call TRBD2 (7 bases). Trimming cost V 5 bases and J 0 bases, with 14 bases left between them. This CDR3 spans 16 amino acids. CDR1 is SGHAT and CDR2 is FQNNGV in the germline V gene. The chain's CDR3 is CASSRGGDLAKNIQYF. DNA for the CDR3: TGTGCCAGCAGCAGGGGGGGGGACTTAGCCAAAAACATTCAGTACTTC.

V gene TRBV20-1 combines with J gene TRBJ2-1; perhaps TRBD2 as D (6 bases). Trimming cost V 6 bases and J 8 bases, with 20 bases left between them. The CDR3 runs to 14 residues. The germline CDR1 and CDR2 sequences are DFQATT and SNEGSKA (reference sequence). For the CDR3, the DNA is TGCAGTGCCGCCCGACTAGATAAGAGCGATGAGCAGTTCTTC. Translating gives CSAARLDKSDEQFF.

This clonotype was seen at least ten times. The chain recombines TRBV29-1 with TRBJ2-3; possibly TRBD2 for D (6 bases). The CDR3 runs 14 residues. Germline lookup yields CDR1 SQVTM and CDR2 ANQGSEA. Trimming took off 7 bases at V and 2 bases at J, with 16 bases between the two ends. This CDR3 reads CSASGGEVTDTQYF. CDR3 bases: TGCAGCGCCTCCGGTGGGGAGGTCACAGATACGCAGTATTTT.

CDR3 DNA sequence: TGTGCCTGGGGAGGGGGCTCCTACGAGCAGTACTTC. This sequence encodes CAWGGGSYEQYF. This chain joins TRBV30 and TRBJ2-7, with D perhaps being TRBD1 or TRBD2 (6 bases each). The CDR3 has 12 residues. V lost 5 bases and J 0 bases, leaving 8 bases between the germline ends. Germline V gives CDR1 GTSNPN, CDR2 SVGIG (reference sequence).

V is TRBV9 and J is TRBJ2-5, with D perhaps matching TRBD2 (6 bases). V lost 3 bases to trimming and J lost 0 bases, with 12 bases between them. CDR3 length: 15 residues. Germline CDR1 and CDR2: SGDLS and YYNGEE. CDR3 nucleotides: TGTGCCAGCAGCGCGTTCGGCGGGGACCAAGAGACCCAGTACTTC. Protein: CASSAFGGDQETQYF. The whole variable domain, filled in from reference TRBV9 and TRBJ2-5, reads DSGVTQTPKHLITATGQRVTLRCSPRSGDLSVYWYQQSLDQGLQFLIQYYNGEERAKGNILERFSAQQFPDLHSELNLSSLELGDSALYFCASSAFGGDQETQYFGPGTRLLVL.

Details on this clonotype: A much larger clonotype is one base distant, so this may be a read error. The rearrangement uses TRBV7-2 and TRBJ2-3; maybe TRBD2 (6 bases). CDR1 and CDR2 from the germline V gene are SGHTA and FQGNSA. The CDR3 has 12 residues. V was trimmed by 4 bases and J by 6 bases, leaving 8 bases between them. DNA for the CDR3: TGTGCCAGCAGCTCGGGGAGGGATACGCAGTATTTT. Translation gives CASSSGRDTQYF.

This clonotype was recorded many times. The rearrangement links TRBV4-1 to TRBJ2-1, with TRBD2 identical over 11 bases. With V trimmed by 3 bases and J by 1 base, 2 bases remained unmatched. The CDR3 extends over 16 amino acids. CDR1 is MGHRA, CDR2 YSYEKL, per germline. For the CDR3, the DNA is TGCGCCAGCAGCCAGGGGACTAGCGGTTCCTACAATGAGCAGTTCTTC. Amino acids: CASSQGTSGSYNEQFF.